The T cell receptor (beta chain) under discussion was sequenced for a study of blood T cell repertoires in COVID-19. Study context: Acute and convalescent COVID-19 samples came from the United States, Italy and Spain. PBMCs, B-cell-depleted T cells, or T cells were the source of the cDNA or gDNA that made up the material.

Authors' data handling: It was from reference gene primer amplification that nucleated cell counts were estimated. Libraries were prepared by immunoSEQ multiplex PCR; TCRdb keeps only in-frame clonotypes and omits some of them. V and J calls and clone size are as listed in that table; D and trimming were resolved from the DNA. The profile shows about 160,000 clones, 70% to 90% of them singletons. The germline V gene encodes CDR1 SGHKS and CDR2 YYEKEE (reference sequence). This CDR3 has 14 amino acids. With 0 bases clipped from V and 4 bases from J, the junction kept 2 bases outside the gene matches. This clonotype originated in a man between 65 and 85 years old with acute or convalescent COVID-19. The chain is built from TRBV5-5 and TRBJ1-2; 8 nucleotides agree with TRBD1. The source material was peripheral blood. CDR3 loop: CASSLVGQGYGYTF. In DNA form, the CDR3 reads TGTGCCAGCAGCTTGGTTGGACAGGGCTATGGCTACACCTTC.